This T cell receptor beta chain stems from a study of blood T cell repertoires in COVID-19. Study details: Samples representing acute and convalescent COVID-19 were sourced from the United States, Italy and Spain. Sample material is recorded as cDNA or gDNA derived from T cells, B-cell-depleted T cells, or PBMCs.

The CDR3 is 15 residues long. V dropped 6 bases and J dropped 2 bases, with 11 bases sitting between them. Germline V lookup: CDR1 SNHLY, CDR2 FYNNEI. In the original analysis: Quantification of nucleated cells was approximated via reference gene primer amplification. Assay used: immunoSEQ multiplex PCR; TCRdb lists only in-frame clones, some missing. The DNA gave D and trimming, while V, J and clone size come from that table. The data contain around 300,000 clones, nearly 90% of them singletons. The cohort comprised adults aged about 18 to 100 years residing in 24 US areas. The sequenced sample consisted of PBMCs or T cells enriched from blood (not recorded which). The sequence was obtained from a woman aged 18-29 years with acute COVID-19. V is TRBV2 and J is TRBJ1-6; D is perhaps TRBD1 (5 bases). The CDR3 DNA sequence: TGTGCCAGCAGGAAGGGGCGCGCCTATAATTCACCCCTCCACTTT. It codes for CASRKGRAYNSPLHF.